This TCR beta chain was identified in a study of T cell repertoires in cytomegalovirus infection. Germline V gives CDR1 SNHLY, CDR2 FYNNEI. This CDR3 region has 20 residues. V was shortened by 7 bases and J by 1 base, with 28 bases between the two germline ends. MiXCR, applied by TCRdb to the reads, yields one record per CDR3 protein. The profile shows 400,000 or so distinct CDR3 sequences, over 15% of them singletons. This clonotype has more than one count but fewer than ten. The TCR sequence derives from a human donor in good health (CMV status not recorded). Some clones in this sample may be carry-over from other donors' samples. The source material was PBMCs. The chain recombines TRBV2 with TRBJ2-2; D is possibly TRBD2 (6 bases). As DNA, the CDR3 is TGTGCCAGCACCCCCTCTCAGGGACTTACGGCAGCTCTGAACACCGGGGAGCTGTTTTTT. It encodes CASTPSQGLTAALNTGELFF.